Included here is one TCR beta chain sequence, with context. This specimen comes from a study of blood T cell repertoires in COVID-19. The wider study: There were acute and convalescent COVID-19 samples, and they came from the United States, Italy and Spain. In each case, the material was cDNA or gDNA derived from T cells, B-cell-depleted T cells, or PBMCs.

TCRdb's copy holds only in-frame clones and misses some; the assay was immunoSEQ multiplex PCR. The repertoire holds 150,000 to 200,000 clones, with 79% as singletons. Specimen: PBMCs or T cells enriched from blood (not recorded which). This sequence originates from a woman between 65 and 79 years old in a cohort exposed to, infected with or recovered from COVID-19 (not recorded which).

CDR3 nucleotides: TGTGCCAGCAGCTCAGCCCCCGGGGACAATGAGCAGTTCTTC. Amino acid sequence: CASSSAPGDNEQFF. The chain carries TRBV7-8 and TRBJ2-1, with D maybe TRBD2 (5 bases). CDR3 size: 14 residues. V shed 4 bases and J shed 5 bases, with 12 bases lying between them. Germline lookup yields CDR1 SGHVS and CDR2 FQNEAQ. Complete variable domain (other parts from reference TRBV7-8 and TRBJ2-1): GAGVSQSPRYKVAKRGQDVALRCDPISGHVSLFWYQQALGQGPEFLTYFQNEAQLDKSGLPSDRFFAERPEGSVSTLKIQRTQQEDSAVYLCASSSAPGDNEQFFGPGTRLTVL.